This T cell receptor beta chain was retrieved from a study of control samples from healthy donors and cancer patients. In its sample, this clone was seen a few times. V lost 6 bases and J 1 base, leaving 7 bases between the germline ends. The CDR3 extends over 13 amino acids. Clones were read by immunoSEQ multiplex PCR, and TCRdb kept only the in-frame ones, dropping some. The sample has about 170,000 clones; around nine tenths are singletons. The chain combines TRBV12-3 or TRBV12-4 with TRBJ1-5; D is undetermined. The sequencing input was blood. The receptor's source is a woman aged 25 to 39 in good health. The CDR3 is CASSGGSNQPQHF. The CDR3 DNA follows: TGTGCCAGCAGCGGTGGAAGCAATCAGCCCCAGCATTTT.